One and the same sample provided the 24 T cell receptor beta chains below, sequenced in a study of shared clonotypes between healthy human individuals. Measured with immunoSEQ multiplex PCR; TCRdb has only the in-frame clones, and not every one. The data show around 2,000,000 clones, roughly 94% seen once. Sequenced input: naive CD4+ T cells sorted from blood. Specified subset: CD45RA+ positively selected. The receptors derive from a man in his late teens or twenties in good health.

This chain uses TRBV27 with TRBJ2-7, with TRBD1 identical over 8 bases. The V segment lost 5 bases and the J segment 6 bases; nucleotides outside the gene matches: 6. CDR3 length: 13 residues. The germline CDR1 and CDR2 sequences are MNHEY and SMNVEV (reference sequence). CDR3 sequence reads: CASSIGQGREQYF. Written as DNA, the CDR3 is TGTGCCAGCAGTATCGGACAGGGCCGCGAGCAGTACTTC.

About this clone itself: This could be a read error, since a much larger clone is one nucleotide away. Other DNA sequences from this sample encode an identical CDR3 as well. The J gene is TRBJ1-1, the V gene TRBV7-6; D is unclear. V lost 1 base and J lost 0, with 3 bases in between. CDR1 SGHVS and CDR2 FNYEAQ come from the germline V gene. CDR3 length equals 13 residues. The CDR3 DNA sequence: TGTGCCAGCAGCTTAGGTATGAACACTGAAGCTTTCTTT. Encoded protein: CASSLGMNTEAFF.

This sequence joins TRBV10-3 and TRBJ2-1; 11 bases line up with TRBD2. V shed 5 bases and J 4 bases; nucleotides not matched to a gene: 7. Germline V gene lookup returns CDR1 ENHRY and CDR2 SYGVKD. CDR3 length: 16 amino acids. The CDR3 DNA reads TGTGCCATCAGTAACCCTAGCGGGGGGATTTACAATGAGCAGTTCTTC. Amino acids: CAISNPSGGIYNEQFF.

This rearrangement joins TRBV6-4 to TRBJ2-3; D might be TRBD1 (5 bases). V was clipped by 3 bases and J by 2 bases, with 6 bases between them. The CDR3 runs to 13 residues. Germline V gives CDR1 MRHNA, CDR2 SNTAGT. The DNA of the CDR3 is TGTGCCAGCAGTGAACAGGACACAGATACGCAGTATTTT. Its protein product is CASSEQDTDTQYF.

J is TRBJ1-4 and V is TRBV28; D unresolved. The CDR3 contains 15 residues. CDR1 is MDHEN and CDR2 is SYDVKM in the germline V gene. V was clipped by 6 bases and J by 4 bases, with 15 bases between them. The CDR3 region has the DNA TGTGCCAGCAGGGGCCTCTCCAAGGGTAATGAAAAACTGTTTTTT. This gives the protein CASRGLSKGNEKLFF.

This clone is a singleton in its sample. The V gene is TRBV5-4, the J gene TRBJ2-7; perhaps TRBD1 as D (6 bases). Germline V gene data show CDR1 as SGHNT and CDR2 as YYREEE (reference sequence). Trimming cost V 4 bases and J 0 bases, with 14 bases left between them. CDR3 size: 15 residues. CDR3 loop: CASSPGAGDSYEQYF. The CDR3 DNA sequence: TGTGCCAGCAGCCCCGGGGCAGGGGACTCCTACGAGCAGTACTTC.

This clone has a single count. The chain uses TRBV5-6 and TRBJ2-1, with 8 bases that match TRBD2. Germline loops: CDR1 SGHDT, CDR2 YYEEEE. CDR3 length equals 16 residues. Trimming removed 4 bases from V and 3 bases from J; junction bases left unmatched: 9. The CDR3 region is CASSTERGTRYNEQFF. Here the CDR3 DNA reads TGTGCCAGCAGCACCGAGCGGGGGACACGCTACAATGAGCAGTTCTTC.

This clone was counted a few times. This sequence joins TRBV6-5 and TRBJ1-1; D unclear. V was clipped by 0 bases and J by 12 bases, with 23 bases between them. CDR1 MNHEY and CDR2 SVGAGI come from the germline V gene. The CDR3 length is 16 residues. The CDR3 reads CASSYSRFPEFFASFF. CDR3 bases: TGTGCCAGCAGTTACTCCCGATTCCCCGAGTTTTTTGCGTCTTTCTTT.

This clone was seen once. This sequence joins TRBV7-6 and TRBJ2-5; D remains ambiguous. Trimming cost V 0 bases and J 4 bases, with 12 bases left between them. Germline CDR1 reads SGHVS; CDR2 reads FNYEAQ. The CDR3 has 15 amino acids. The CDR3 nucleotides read TGTGCCAGCAGCTTAGCGACCCCTGGGGTAGAGACCCAGTACTTC. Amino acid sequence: CASSLATPGVETQYF. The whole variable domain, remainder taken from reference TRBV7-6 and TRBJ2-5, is GAGVSQSPRYKVTKRGQDVALRCDPISGHVSLYWYRQALGQGPEFLTYFNYEAQQDKSGLPNDRFSAERPEGSISTLTIQRTEQRDSAMYRCASSLATPGVETQYFGPGTRLLVL.

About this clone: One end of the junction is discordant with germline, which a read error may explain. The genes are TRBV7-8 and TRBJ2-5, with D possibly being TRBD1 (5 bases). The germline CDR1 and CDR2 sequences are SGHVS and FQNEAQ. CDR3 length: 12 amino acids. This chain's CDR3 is CASSYESGYENF. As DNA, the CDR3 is TGTGCCAGCAGCTACGAGTCAGGGTACGAGAACTTC.

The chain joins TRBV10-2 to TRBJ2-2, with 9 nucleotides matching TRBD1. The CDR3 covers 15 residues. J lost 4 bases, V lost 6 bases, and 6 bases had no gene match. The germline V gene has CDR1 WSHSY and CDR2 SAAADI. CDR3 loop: CASRLTGGTTGELFF. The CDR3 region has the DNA TGCGCCAGCAGACTGACAGGGGGAACCACCGGGGAGCTGTTTTTT.

The CDR3 loop reads CASSLGDRGSRDEQYF. In nucleotides, the CDR3 is TGTGCCAGCAGCTTAGGGGACAGAGGTTCTCGGGACGAGCAGTACTTC. This sequence joins TRBV7-9 and TRBJ2-7, with 7 nucleotides matching TRBD1. With V trimmed by 1 base and J by 5 bases, 11 bases remained unmatched. Germline lookup yields CDR1 SEHNR and CDR2 FQNEAQ (reference sequence). This CDR3 comprises 16 residues.

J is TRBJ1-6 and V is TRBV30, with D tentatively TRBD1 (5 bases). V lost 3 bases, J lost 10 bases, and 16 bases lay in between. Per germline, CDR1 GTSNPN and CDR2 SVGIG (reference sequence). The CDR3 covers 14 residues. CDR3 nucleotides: TGTGCCTGGAGCGGGACCGGTCTATCCTCACCCCTCCACTTT. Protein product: CAWSGTGLSSPLHF.

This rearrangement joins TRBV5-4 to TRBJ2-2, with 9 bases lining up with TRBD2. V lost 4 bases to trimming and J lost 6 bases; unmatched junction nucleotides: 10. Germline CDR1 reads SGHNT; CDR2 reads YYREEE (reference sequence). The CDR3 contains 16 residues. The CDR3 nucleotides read TGTGCCAGCAGCATAATAGCGGGAGCTGGGTCCGGGGAGCTGTTTTTT. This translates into CASSIIAGAGSGELFF.

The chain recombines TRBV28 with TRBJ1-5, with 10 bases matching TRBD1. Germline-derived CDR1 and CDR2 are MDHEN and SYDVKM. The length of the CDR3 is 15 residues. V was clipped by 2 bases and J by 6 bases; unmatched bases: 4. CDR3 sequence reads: CASSLPTGGVQPQHF. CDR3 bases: TGTGCCAGCAGTTTACCGACAGGGGGCGTTCAGCCCCAGCATTTT.

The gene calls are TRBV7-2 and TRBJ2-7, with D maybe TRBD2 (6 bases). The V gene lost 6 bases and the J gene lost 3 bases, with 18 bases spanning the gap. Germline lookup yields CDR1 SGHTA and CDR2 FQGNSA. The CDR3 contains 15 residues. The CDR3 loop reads CASSLENAGIYEQYF. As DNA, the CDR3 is TGTGCCAGCAGTCTCGAGAACGCGGGGATCTACGAGCAGTACTTC.

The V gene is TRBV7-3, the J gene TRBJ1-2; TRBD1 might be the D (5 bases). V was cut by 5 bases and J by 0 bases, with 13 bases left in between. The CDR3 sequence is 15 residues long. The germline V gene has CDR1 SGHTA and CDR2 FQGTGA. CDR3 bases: TGTGCCAGCAGCCAAACGGGGGATGCTAACTATGGCTACACCTTC. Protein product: CASSQTGDANYGYTF.

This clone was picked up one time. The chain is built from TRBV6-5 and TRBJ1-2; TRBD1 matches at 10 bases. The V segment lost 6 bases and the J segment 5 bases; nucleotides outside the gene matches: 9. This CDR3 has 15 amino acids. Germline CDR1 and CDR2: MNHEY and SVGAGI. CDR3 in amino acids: CASSPGQGRRYGYTF. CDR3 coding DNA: TGTGCCAGCAGCCCGGGACAGGGGCGTCGATATGGCTACACCTTC.

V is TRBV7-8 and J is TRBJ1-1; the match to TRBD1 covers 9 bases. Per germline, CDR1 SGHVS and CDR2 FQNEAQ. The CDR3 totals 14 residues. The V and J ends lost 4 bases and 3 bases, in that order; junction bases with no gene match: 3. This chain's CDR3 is CASSWGQGDTEAFF. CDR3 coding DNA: TGTGCCAGCAGCTGGGGACAGGGAGACACTGAAGCTTTCTTT. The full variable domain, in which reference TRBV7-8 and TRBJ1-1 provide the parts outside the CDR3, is GAGVSQSPRYKVAKRGQDVALRCDPISGHVSLFWYQQALGQGPEFLTYFQNEAQLDKSGLPSDRFFAERPEGSVSTLKIQRTQQEDSAVYLCASSWGQGDTEAFFGQGTRLTVV.

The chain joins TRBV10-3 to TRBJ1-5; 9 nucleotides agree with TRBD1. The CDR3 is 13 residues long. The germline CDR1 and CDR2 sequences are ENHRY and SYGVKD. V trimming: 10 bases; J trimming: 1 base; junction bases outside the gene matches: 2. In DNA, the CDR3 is TGTGCCACCGGGACAGGGAGCAATCAGCCCCAGCATTTT. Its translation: CATGTGSNQPQHF.

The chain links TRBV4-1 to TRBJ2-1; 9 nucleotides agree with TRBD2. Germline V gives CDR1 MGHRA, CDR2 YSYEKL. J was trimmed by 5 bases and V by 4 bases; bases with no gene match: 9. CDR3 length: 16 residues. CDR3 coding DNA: TGCGCCAGCAGCCGGCCCGCTAGCGGGGTTGACAATGAGCAGTTCTTC. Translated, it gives CASSRPASGVDNEQFF.

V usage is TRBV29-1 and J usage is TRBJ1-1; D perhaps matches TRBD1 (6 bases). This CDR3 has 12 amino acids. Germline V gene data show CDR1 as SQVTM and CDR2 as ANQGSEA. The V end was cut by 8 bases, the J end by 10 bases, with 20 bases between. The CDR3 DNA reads TGCAGCTCACAGGAGGGGGGTAGGGGAGCTTTCTTT. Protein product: CSSQEGGRGAFF.

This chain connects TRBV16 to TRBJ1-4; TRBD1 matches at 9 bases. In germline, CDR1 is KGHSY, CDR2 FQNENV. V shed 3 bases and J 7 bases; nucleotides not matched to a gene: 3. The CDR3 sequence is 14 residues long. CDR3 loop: CASSQDRGREKLFF. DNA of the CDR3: TGTGCCAGCAGCCAGGACAGGGGTCGTGAAAAACTGTTTTTT.

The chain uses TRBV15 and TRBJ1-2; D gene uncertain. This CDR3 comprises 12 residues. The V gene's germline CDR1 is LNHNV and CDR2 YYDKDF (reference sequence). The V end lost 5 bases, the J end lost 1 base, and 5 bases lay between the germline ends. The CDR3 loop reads CATSPDNYGYTF. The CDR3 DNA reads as TGTGCCACCAGCCCAGATAACTATGGCTACACCTTC.